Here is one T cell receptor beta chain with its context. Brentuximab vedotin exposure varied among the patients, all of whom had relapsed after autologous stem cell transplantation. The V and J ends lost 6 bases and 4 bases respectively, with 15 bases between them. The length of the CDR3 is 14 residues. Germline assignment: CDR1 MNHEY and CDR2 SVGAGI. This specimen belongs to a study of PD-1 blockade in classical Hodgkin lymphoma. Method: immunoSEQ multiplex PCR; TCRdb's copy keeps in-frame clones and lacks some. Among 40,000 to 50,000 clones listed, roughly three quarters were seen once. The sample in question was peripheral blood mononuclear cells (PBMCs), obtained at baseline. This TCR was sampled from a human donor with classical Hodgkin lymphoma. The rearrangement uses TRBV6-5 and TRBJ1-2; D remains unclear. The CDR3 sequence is CASSLEGSGYGYTF. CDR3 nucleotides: TGTGCCAGCAGCCTCGAGGGCAGCGGCTATGGCTACACCTTC.